These 23 T cell receptor beta chains were all obtained from the same sample, sequenced in a study of cytomegalovirus exposure and HLA in healthy donors. The table came from immunoSEQ multiplex PCR; TCRdb's copy has only in-frame clones and leaves some out. This table holds about 140,000 clones, 70% to 90% found once. Sequenced sample: PBMCs. These receptors came from a woman aged 18-29 years in good health and CMV-seropositive.

V gene TRBV4-2 combines with J gene TRBJ1-1; 7 bases match TRBD1. Germline CDR1 is LGHNA and CDR2 is YNFKEQ. The CDR3 runs 15 residues. V lost 0 bases, J lost 8 bases, and 9 bases stayed unmatched. CDR3 region: CASSQDPRTGTEAFF. CDR3 nucleotide sequence: TGTGCCAGCAGCCAAGATCCGAGGACAGGTACGGAAGCTTTCTTT.

This chain connects TRBV7-9 to TRBJ1-4, with TRBD1 as a possible D gene (6 bases). Trimming stripped 5 bases from V and 4 bases from J, with 14 bases between. This CDR3 is 15 amino acids long. Germline V gene sequence: CDR1 SEHNR, CDR2 FQNEAQ (reference sequence). The CDR3, as DNA: TGTGCCAGCAGCCCGCAGGGCAGGGGTAATGAAAAACTGTTTTTT. Amino acid sequence: CASSPQGRGNEKLFF.

There are a few counts of this clone. The V call is TRBV30, the J call TRBJ1-2; 10 positions match TRBD1. The V and J ends lost 3 bases and 8 bases, in that order; junction bases with no gene match: 9. CDR3 length equals 14 residues. Germline V gene sequence: CDR1 GTSNPN, CDR2 SVGIG (reference sequence). The CDR3 nucleotides are TGTGCCTGGAGCCGGGACAGGGGAGGAGAGGGCTACACCTTC. This translates into CAWSRDRGGEGYTF.

The J gene is TRBJ2-3, the V gene TRBV5-6, with TRBD2 matching 8 bases. Losses at the gene ends were 4 bases for V and 1 base for J; bases not matched to a gene: 5. The CDR3 length is 15 residues. Germline CDR1 and CDR2: SGHDT and YYEEEE. The CDR3 sequence: CASSPMTSGTDTQYF. Written as DNA, the CDR3 is TGTGCCAGCAGCCCCATGACTAGCGGCACAGATACGCAGTATTTT.

This chain uses TRBV14 with TRBJ1-1; D unclear. The CDR3 totals 13 residues. Trimming pared 0 bases from V and 5 bases from J, leaving 7 bases between. CDR1 SGHDN and CDR2 FVKESK come from the germline V gene. The CDR3 loop reads CASSQDRRTEAFF. In nucleotides, the CDR3 is TGTGCCAGCAGCCAAGATCGGCGGACTGAAGCTTTCTTT.

This clone was recorded only once. The chain recombines TRBV19 with TRBJ2-1; 14 nucleotides agree with TRBD2. CDR1 and CDR2 from the germline V gene are LNHDA and SQIVND (reference sequence). The V and J ends lost 7 bases and 3 bases, in that order; junction bases with no gene match: 5. This CDR3 region has 16 residues. The CDR3 loop reads CASTGLAGGVYNEQFF. CDR3 in DNA: TGTGCCAGTACCGGACTAGCGGGGGGAGTCTACAATGAGCAGTTCTTC.

The rearrangement links TRBV9 to TRBJ1-2; 7 nucleotides align to TRBD1. Germline V gives CDR1 SGDLS, CDR2 YYNGEE. The CDR3 contains 14 residues. Losses at the gene ends were 2 bases for V and 8 bases for J; bases not matched to a gene: 9. This CDR3 reads CASSVRQGTGGYTF. The CDR3 nucleotides are TGTGCCAGCAGCGTCAGACAGGGTACAGGGGGCTACACCTTC.

This clone was observed once. J is TRBJ1-5 and V is TRBV19; 8 nucleotides align to TRBD1. The CDR3 consists of 21 residues. V was pared by 2 bases and J by 5 bases, with 23 bases of the junction left unmatched. Germline V lookup: CDR1 LNHDA, CDR2 SQIVND (reference sequence). The chain's CDR3 is CASSIQIPGQAKQRGDQPQHF. In DNA, the CDR3 is TGTGCCAGTAGTATACAAATCCCGGGACAGGCAAAACAACGCGGCGATCAGCCCCAGCATTTT.

The chain carries TRBV5-4 and TRBJ2-7; TRBD1 agrees at 10 bases. The junction had 4 bases not matched to a gene; V was cut back by 3 bases and J by 4 bases. The CDR3 runs to 14 residues. Germline lookup yields CDR1 SGHNT and CDR2 YYREEE (reference sequence). The CDR3 loop is CASSSRTGGYEQYF. The DNA for the CDR3 is TGTGCCAGCAGCTCACGGACAGGGGGGTACGAGCAGTACTTC.

The CDR3 coding sequence is TGTGCCATCACGGACAGGGTCTATGGCTACACCTTC. It is translated as CAITDRVYGYTF. The chain uses TRBV19 and TRBJ1-2; TRBD1 matches 8 bases. This CDR3 has 12 residues. CDR1 LNHDA and CDR2 SQIVND come from the germline V gene (reference sequence). The V gene end was trimmed by 10 bases and the J gene end by 4 bases; junction bases not matched to a gene: 5.

The chain joins TRBV5-1 to TRBJ2-5, with no clear D. In germline, CDR1 is SGHRS, CDR2 YFSETQ. Trimming took off 2 bases at V and 3 bases at J, with 11 bases between the two ends. The CDR3 has 14 amino acids. CDR3 sequence reads: CASSFLAAEETQYF. The CDR3 nucleotides are TGCGCCAGCAGCTTCCTTGCGGCGGAAGAGACCCAGTACTTC.

The CDR3 reads CASRAGQGPLYEQYF. In nucleotides, the CDR3 is TGCGCCAGCAGGGCTGGACAGGGGCCACTCTACGAGCAGTACTTC. The chain combines TRBV5-1 with TRBJ2-7; 9 bases fit TRBD1. From germline, CDR1 is SGHRS and CDR2 YFSETQ. V lost 5 bases to trimming and J lost 3 bases; unmatched junction nucleotides: 9. The CDR3 contains 15 residues.

The V gene is TRBV23-1, the J gene TRBJ2-7, with 11 nucleotides matching TRBD1. TRBV23-1 counts as an open reading frame of uncertain function. After removal of 7 bases from V and 5 bases from J, the junction contained 19 bases not matched to a gene. This CDR3 is built from 18 residues. CDR3 nucleotide sequence: TGCGCCAGCACATCCAGAAAAAACCCGGGACAGGGGGGCCACGAGCAGTACTTC. Amino acid sequence: CASTSRKNPGQGGHEQYF.

V and J are TRBV29-1 and TRBJ2-7, with 12 bases that match TRBD2. J was trimmed by 6 bases and V by 4 bases; bases with no gene match: 1. Looked up from germline, CDR1 is SQVTM and CDR2 is ANQGSEA. The CDR3 sequence is 12 residues long. This CDR3 is CSVASGRVEQYF. The CDR3 DNA sequence: TGCAGCGTTGCTAGCGGGAGGGTCGAGCAGTACTTC.

The chain couples TRBV5-6 to TRBJ1-1; a possible D gene is TRBD1 (6 bases). The CDR3 runs to 13 residues. Germline lookup yields CDR1 SGHDT and CDR2 YYEEEE. V was trimmed by 3 bases and J by 4 bases, leaving 10 bases between them. This CDR3 reads CASSSGTFTEAFF. The CDR3 DNA reads as TGTGCCAGCAGCTCCGGGACATTCACTGAAGCTTTCTTT.

About this clone: Germline and junction disagree at one end, which may indicate a read error. This CDR3 is CASSLGTGSYEQYF. The CDR3, as DNA: TGTGCTAGCAGCCTCGGGACAGGATCCTACGAGCAGTACTTC. This chain uses TRBV7-7 with TRBJ2-7; 8 nucleotides match TRBD1. The CDR3 has 14 amino acids. CDR1 is SSHAT and CDR2 is FNYEAQ in the germline V gene (reference sequence).

The gene calls are TRBV9 and TRBJ2-3, with D maybe TRBD1 (5 bases). Trimming removed 0 bases from V and 1 base from J, with 9 bases in between. Germline V gene data show CDR1 as SGDLS and CDR2 as YYNGEE. CDR3 length: 15 residues. Here the CDR3 DNA reads TGTGCCAGCAGCGTAGTTGCAGGGCGCACAGATACGCAGTATTTT. Protein sequence: CASSVVAGRTDTQYF.

J is TRBJ1-6 and V is TRBV6-4; TRBD1 is a possible D gene (6 bases). This CDR3 is built from 15 residues. V was trimmed by 3 bases and J by 7 bases, leaving 13 bases between them. From germline, CDR1 is MRHNA and CDR2 SNTAGT. The CDR3 loop reads CASSEFLGGNSPLHF. DNA of the CDR3: TGTGCCAGCAGTGAATTCCTAGGGGGAAATTCACCCCTCCACTTT.

The genes are TRBV5-1 and TRBJ1-4, with 7 bases matching TRBD1. V lost 6 bases, J lost 5 bases, and 7 bases stayed unmatched. Germline V lookup: CDR1 SGHRS, CDR2 YFSETQ. The CDR3 covers 14 residues. Written as DNA, the CDR3 is TGCGCCAGCAACCACGGGACAGCGAATGAAAAACTGTTTTTT. As protein: CASNHGTANEKLFF. The whole variable domain, remainder taken from reference TRBV5-1 and TRBJ1-4, is KAGVTQTPRYLIKTRGQQVTLSCSPISGHRSVSWYQQTPGQGLQFLFEYFSETQRNKGNFPGRFSGRQFSNSRSEMNVSTLELGDSALYLCASNHGTANEKLFFGSGTQLSVL.

This clone was picked up a small number of times. The genes are TRBV4-1 and TRBJ2-5, with D perhaps matching TRBD2 (6 bases). The CDR3 extends over 14 amino acids. V lost 2 bases to trimming and J lost 4 bases, with 11 bases between them. The germline CDR1 and CDR2 sequences are MGHRA and YSYEKL. CDR3 in amino acids: CASSQNLATETQYF. In DNA form, the CDR3 reads TGCGCCAGCAGCCAAAATCTAGCGACAGAGACCCAGTACTTC.

The V and J genes are TRBV5-5 and TRBJ2-7; a weak D match, TRBD1 (6 bases). This CDR3 has 13 residues. Germline assignment: CDR1 SGHKS and CDR2 YYEKEE (reference sequence). Trimming took off 1 base at V and 5 bases at J, with 10 bases between the two ends. CDR3 nucleotide sequence: TGTGCCAGCAGCTTGAACAGGGACAACGAGCAGTACTTC. It encodes CASSLNRDNEQYF. The variable domain in full, with the rest retrieved from reference TRBV5-5 and TRBJ2-7, is DAGVTQSPTHLIKTRGQQVTLRCSPISGHKSVSWYQQVLGQGPQFIFQYYEKEERGRGNFPDRFSARQFPNYSSELNVNALLLGDSALYLCASSLNRDNEQYFGPGTRLTVT.

As regards this clone: The junction does not match germline at one end; this may be a read error. The chain recombines TRBV6-6 with TRBJ2-1, with 9 bases aligning to TRBD2. CDR1 and CDR2 (germline): MNHNY, SVGAGI (reference sequence). CDR3 size: 15 residues. CDR3 sequence: CASSNSGTSINEQFF. The CDR3 bases are TGTGCCAGCAGTAACTCCGGGACTAGCATAAATGAGCAGTTCTTC.

The rearrangement joins TRBV7-2 to TRBJ2-7, with TRBD2 identical over 8 bases. The CDR3 is 15 residues long. CDR1 is SGHTA and CDR2 is FQGNSA in the germline V gene. The J segment lost 7 bases and the V segment lost 6 bases, leaving 14 bases of the junction unmatched. CDR3 amino acids: CASSRSGLVSGEQYF. In DNA, the CDR3 is TGTGCCAGCAGTAGATCGGGACTAGTAAGTGGTGAGCAGTACTTC.